Below are 25 T cell receptor beta chains sequenced from a single sample in a study of cytomegalovirus exposure and HLA in healthy donors. A multiplex PCR was run with 60 Vbeta primers and 13 Jbeta primers. The method was immunoSEQ multiplex PCR; TCRdb's version includes in-frame clones alone and lacks a portion of them. The sample yields around 220,000 clones, around 79% seen once. Material for sequencing was PBMCs. Receptors were obtained from a man younger than 35 in good health and CMV-seronegative.

The rearrangement joins TRBV7-2 to TRBJ2-3; 8 nucleotides match TRBD1. The CDR3 loop spans 15 amino acids. V lost 4 bases and J lost 2; bases outside the gene matches: 5. The germline gives CDR1 SGHTA, CDR2 FQGNSA. In DNA form, the CDR3 reads TGTGCCAGCAGCTCAGGGGGCCGGGACACAGATACGCAGTATTTT. Its protein product is CASSSGGRDTDTQYF.

CDR3 protein: CASSLLPAQETQYF. The CDR3 nucleotides read TGTGCCAGCAGTCTACTACCTGCCCAAGAGACCCAGTACTTC. The chain uses TRBV27 and TRBJ2-5; no clear D. V was cut by 5 bases and J by 1 base, with 11 bases left in between. The CDR3 contains 14 residues. CDR1 and CDR2 from the germline V gene are MNHEY and SMNVEV (reference sequence).

The genes are TRBV18 and TRBJ1-1; tentatively, D is TRBD1 (5 bases). This CDR3 is 14 amino acids long. Between the trimmed V and J ends, which lost 1 base and 1 base, there was a span of 7 bases. The germline CDR1 and CDR2 sequences are KGHSH and LQKENI. The CDR3 region is CASSPQGWNTEAFF. In nucleotides, the CDR3 is TGTGCCAGCTCACCACAGGGGTGGAACACTGAAGCTTTCTTT.

This chain uses TRBV7-9 with TRBJ2-3, with a tentative D call TRBD1 (5 bases). CDR1 is SEHNR, CDR2 FQNEAQ, per germline (reference sequence). Trimming removed 3 bases from V and 2 bases from J, with 15 bases in between. The CDR3 sequence is 16 residues long. In nucleotides, the CDR3 is TGTGCCAGCAGCTTGGTCGAGGTGACAGACACAGATACGCAGTATTTT. Translated, it gives CASSLVEVTDTDTQYF.

This clone has only one observation. This sequence joins TRBV28 and TRBJ1-1; D remains ambiguous. The germline gives CDR1 MDHEN, CDR2 SYDVKM. V lost 5 bases, J lost 4 bases, and 14 bases lay in between. This CDR3 region has 14 residues. The CDR3 reads CASSLTPGSTEAFF. The CDR3 nucleotides are TGTGCCAGCAGTCTAACCCCGGGGTCCACTGAAGCTTTCTTT.

The chain combines TRBV11-2 with TRBJ2-7, with TRBD2 matching 11 bases. Germline V gives CDR1 SGHAT, CDR2 FQNNGV. The CDR3 extends over 15 amino acids. Germline trimming cut 1 base from V and 3 bases from J; bases unmatched to any gene: 2. The CDR3 spells CASSLVAGGNYEQYF. DNA of the CDR3: TGTGCCAGCAGCTTAGTAGCGGGAGGGAACTACGAGCAGTACTTC.

The chain links TRBV28 to TRBJ2-6; D is possibly TRBD1 (6 bases). Germline V gives CDR1 MDHEN, CDR2 SYDVKM. V lost 6 bases, J lost 1 base, and 10 bases lay in between. CDR3 length: 15 amino acids. The DNA for the CDR3 is TGTGCCAGCAGGTTCAGGGGATCTGGGGCCAACGTCCTGACTTTC. Its protein product is CASRFRGSGANVLTF.

This clone is a singleton in its sample. The chain employs TRBV28 and TRBJ1-4; no clear D. Per the germline V gene, CDR1 is MDHEN and CDR2 is SYDVKM. This CDR3 is built from 14 residues. Trimming shortened V by 1 base and J by 8 bases, and 11 bases separated the two germline ends. CDR3 nucleotides: TGTGCCAGCAGTTTATTCGCGGGTTACGAAAAACTGTTTTTT. It specifies CASSLFAGYEKLFF.

The chain is built from TRBV11-2 and TRBJ2-5; D gene ambiguous. There are 11 residues in the CDR3. V was cut by 5 bases and J by 2 bases, with 3 bases left in between. Looked up from germline, CDR1 is SGHAT and CDR2 is FQNNGV. The CDR3: CASSQQETQYF. The DNA of the CDR3 is TGTGCCAGCAGCCAACAAGAGACCCAGTACTTC.

This clone was counted a few times. This chain links TRBV7-9 with TRBJ2-1; TRBD2 agrees at 11 bases. The CDR3 is 15 amino acids. Germline CDR1 SEHNR, CDR2 FQNEAQ (reference sequence). Trimming at V came to 5 bases and at J to 4 bases, leaving 4 bases not matched to a gene. CDR3 nucleotide sequence: TGTGCCAGCAGCGAGGGACTAGCGGTTTACAATGAGCAGTTCTTC. Translated: CASSEGLAVYNEQFF.

The chain combines TRBV5-1 with TRBJ1-1; D uncertain. The germline CDR1 and CDR2 sequences are SGHRS and YFSETQ. Trimming pared 3 bases from V and 6 bases from J, leaving 12 bases between. CDR3 size: 13 residues. The chain's CDR3 is CASSWTGSPEAFF. CDR3 DNA: TGCGCCAGCAGCTGGACTGGTTCTCCTGAAGCTTTCTTT.

The chain recombines TRBV5-3 with TRBJ2-7, with D maybe TRBD1 (6 bases). TRBV5-3 belongs to the ORF category, with a function that is uncertain. CDR3 length: 14 amino acids. V was clipped by 4 bases and J by 1 base, with 12 bases between them. In nucleotides, the CDR3 is TGTGCCAGAAGCCCCCAGGGGTTTTCCTACGAGCAGTACTTC. Residues: CARSPQGFSYEQYF.

V is TRBV30 and J is TRBJ1-1; 10 positions agree with TRBD1. The CDR3 is 12 amino acids. Germline CDR1 and CDR2: GTSNPN and SVGIG (reference sequence). V was clipped by 6 bases and J by 8 bases; unmatched bases: 6. The CDR3: CACRQGAGEAFF. The CDR3 bases are TGTGCCTGTCGACAGGGGGCTGGGGAAGCTTTCTTT.

There are a few counts of this clone. The J gene is TRBJ2-2, the V gene TRBV7-6; the D gene is possibly TRBD2 (6 bases). Trimming left V 4 bases short and J 4 bases short, with 22 bases between. CDR1 and CDR2 from the germline V gene are SGHVS and FNYEAQ. This CDR3 region has 18 residues. In DNA form, the CDR3 reads TGTGCCAGCAGCTCCAGCGTATACGGGGGAGAAGGCACCGGGGAGCTGTTTTTT. This encodes CASSSSVYGGEGTGELFF.

The CDR3 DNA is TGTGCCAGCAGCGAAAAACAGGGGAACACCGGGGAGCTGTTTTTT. This translates into CASSEKQGNTGELFF. The gene calls are TRBV7-2 and TRBJ2-2; TRBD1 is a possible D gene (6 bases). The ends were cut back, 5 bases at V and 1 base at J, with 11 bases in the middle. The germline V gene has CDR1 SGHTA and CDR2 FQGNSA. This CDR3 region has 15 residues.

As concerns this clone: The germline gene is not matched at one end of the junction; a read error may be the cause. J is TRBJ1-1 and V is TRBV7-9; D is undetermined. The CDR3 has 15 residues. CDR1 and CDR2 from the germline V gene are SEHNR and FQNEAQ (reference sequence). The DNA of the CDR3 is TGTTCCAGCAGCCCCGAGGCCGGGATGAGAGCTGAAGCTTTCTTT. Its protein product is CSSSPEAGMRAEAFF. Looking up the rest from reference TRBV7-9 and TRBJ1-1 gives the full variable domain: DTGVSQNPRHKITKRGQNVTFRCDPISEHNRLYWYRQTLGQGPEFLTYFQNEAQLEKSRLLSDRFSAERPKGSFSTLEIQRTEQGDSAMYLCSSSPEAGMRAEAFFGQGTRLTVV.

CDR3 residues: CASSQDGLAGSYNEQFF. The CDR3 DNA reads TGTGCCAGCAGCCAAGATGGACTAGCGGGCTCCTACAATGAGCAGTTCTTC. The chain recombines TRBV4-2 with TRBJ2-1; TRBD2 matches 11 bases. Germline V gives CDR1 LGHNA, CDR2 YNFKEQ. This CDR3 is 17 amino acids long. Losses at the gene ends were 0 bases for V and 0 bases for J; bases not matched to a gene: 1.

CDR3 in amino acids: CASSVGGQDAYEQYF. The DNA for the CDR3 is TGTGCCAGCAGCGTAGGGGGACAGGATGCCTACGAGCAGTACTTC. V is TRBV9 and J is TRBJ2-7, with TRBD1 matching 8 bases. This CDR3 is built from 15 residues. V trimming: 0 bases; J trimming: 2 bases; junction bases outside the gene matches: 4. CDR1 SGDLS and CDR2 YYNGEE come from the germline V gene.

The chain has TRBV28 and TRBJ1-4; D is perhaps TRBD1 (5 bases). The V gene lost 3 bases and the J gene lost 6 bases, with 11 bases spanning the gap. The CDR3 sequence is 14 residues long. Germline V CDR1 and CDR2: MDHEN, SYDVKM. DNA of the CDR3: TGTGCCAGCAGTTTCGGGGGGAGGGATGAAAAACTGTTTTTT. Its translation: CASSFGGRDEKLFF.

V usage is TRBV9 and J usage is TRBJ2-2, with D possibly being TRBD1 (5 bases). The ends were cut back, 4 bases at V and 7 bases at J, with 20 bases in the middle. The V gene's germline CDR1 is SGDLS and CDR2 YYNGEE. The CDR3 covers 16 residues. DNA of the CDR3: TGTGCCAGCAGCCCCTCCTCGCAGGGATTATTCGGGGAGCTGTTTTTT. It is translated as CASSPSSQGLFGELFF.

In DNA form, the CDR3 reads TGTGCCACCGGGAGGGGGGGCCCGACAGATACGCAGTATTTT. Translated: CATGRGGPTDTQYF. The rearrangement joins TRBV15 to TRBJ2-3; maybe TRBD2 (7 bases). The CDR3 spans 14 residues. From germline, CDR1 is LNHNV and CDR2 YYDKDF (reference sequence). V lost 8 bases and J 3 bases, leaving 15 bases between the germline ends.

This chain joins TRBV5-1 and TRBJ1-1; 8 bases map to TRBD1. The CDR3 runs 15 residues. Per germline, CDR1 SGHRS and CDR2 YFSETQ. V gave up 4 bases and J gave up 4 bases; unmatched junction bases: 9. The CDR3 bases are TGCGCCAGCAGCCCCGGACAGGGTGATCCCACTGAAGCTTTCTTT. This codes for CASSPGQGDPTEAFF.

This rearrangement joins TRBV9 to TRBJ1-2, with 10 bases aligning to TRBD1. Germline V lookup: CDR1 SGDLS, CDR2 YYNGEE. The CDR3 covers 14 residues. The ends lost 0 bases at V and 8 bases at J; junction bases unmatched: 4. The CDR3 coding sequence is TGTGCCAGCAGCGTAGGACAGGGGGCTGGAGGCTACACCTTC. It codes for CASSVGQGAGGYTF. The whole variable domain, filled in from reference TRBV9 and TRBJ1-2, reads DSGVTQTPKHLITATGQRVTLRCSPRSGDLSVYWYQQSLDQGLQFLIQYYNGEERAKGNILERFSAQQFPDLHSELNLSSLELGDSALYFCASSVGQGAGGYTFGSGTRLTVV.

The chain carries TRBV27 and TRBJ2-1; TRBD2 is a possible D gene (6 bases). Germline CDR1 MNHEY, CDR2 SMNVEV (reference sequence). CDR3 size: 12 residues. Trimming removed 5 bases from V and 4 bases from J, with 6 bases in between. The CDR3 is CASSAGYNEQFF. The CDR3 coding sequence is TGTGCCAGCAGTGCGGGATACAATGAGCAGTTCTTC.

The V gene is TRBV9, the J gene TRBJ2-2, with D possibly being TRBD2 (6 bases). CDR3 size: 15 residues. Looked up from germline, CDR1 is SGDLS and CDR2 is YYNGEE. Trimming left V 8 bases short and J 0 bases short, with 14 bases between. CDR3 residues: CASKEGSANTGELFF. CDR3 coding DNA: TGTGCCAGTAAGGAGGGATCTGCGAACACCGGGGAGCTGTTTTTT. Full variable domain (outside the CDR3, taken from reference TRBV9 and TRBJ2-2): DSGVTQTPKHLITATGQRVTLRCSPRSGDLSVYWYQQSLDQGLQFLIQYYNGEERAKGNILERFSAQQFPDLHSELNLSSLELGDSALYFCASKEGSANTGELFFGEGSRLTVL.